This T cell receptor (beta chain) is drawn from a study of graft-versus-host responses after intestinal transplantation. About the study: Every recipient had anti-thymocyte globulin induction and around three years of tacrolimus plus steroids.

From germline, CDR1 is MGHRA and CDR2 YSYEKL. CDR3 length: 15 residues. The V end lost 3 bases, the J end lost 5 bases, and 14 bases lay between the germline ends. Findings and limits, study-wide: The marrow of recipients harbored GvH clones, and ileum or blood showed some of them first.

Repertoires were generated with immunoSEQ multiplex PCR, while TCRdb's copy carries only in-frame clones and drops some. The table shows about 120,000 clones, with about 95% occurring only once. Of note for this clone: Its antigen is unidentified.

The clonotype originates from a human donor who received an intestinal transplant. The V and J genes are TRBV4-1 and TRBJ2-1; D is unresolved. Sequenced material: unstimulated CD8+ T cells sorted from spleen or lymph node cells, taken before intestinal transplant. CDR3 in DNA: TGCGCCAGCAGCCATGACCGAAGGGTAGACAATGAGCAGTTCTTC. The encoded protein is CASSHDRRVDNEQFF.